The 11 T cell receptor beta chains in this list originate from one sample, sequenced in a study. Each CDR3 protein is one row after TCRdb ran MiXCR on the 5' RACE reads. The table includes roughly 30,000 distinct CDR3 sequences, 25% to 30% detected once. The sorted Tregs were CD4+CD25+CD127-/low cells. The sample was tumor-infiltrating Tregs sorted from the breast tumor. These receptors were collected from a female donor with breast cancer.

This clonotype was recorded at least ten times. This chain links TRBV18 with TRBJ1-2, with 7 bases fitting TRBD1. The junction had 6 bases not matched to a gene; V was cut back by 3 bases and J by 2 bases. The V gene's germline CDR1 is KGHSH and CDR2 LQKENI. This CDR3 contains 15 residues. Here the CDR3 reads CASSPQAQGNYGYTF. As DNA, the CDR3 is TGTGCCAGCTCACCTCAGGCACAGGGGAACTATGGCTACACCTTC.

In its sample, this clonotype was seen many times. The chain is built from TRBV20-1 and TRBJ2-3; D remains ambiguous. V lost 0 bases to trimming and J lost 1 base, with 8 bases between them. The germline gives CDR1 DFQATT, CDR2 SNEGSKA (reference sequence). This CDR3 comprises 14 residues. The CDR3 here is CSARDFRGTDTQYF. The CDR3 DNA sequence: TGCAGTGCTAGAGATTTTAGGGGCACAGATACGCAGTATTTT.

By its share, this clonotype is medium-sized. The chain employs TRBV6-5 and TRBJ2-1; 7 bases are shared with TRBD2. The CDR3 has 15 amino acids. Losses at the gene ends were 2 bases for V and 0 bases for J; bases not matched to a gene: 1. The germline V gene encodes CDR1 MNHEY and CDR2 SVGAGI. This chain's CDR3 is CASSYGGGSYNEQFF. The DNA of the CDR3 is TGTGCCAGCAGTTACGGGGGGGGCTCCTACAATGAGCAGTTCTTC.

In this sample, this clonotype turned up many times. A read error may explain this, as a much larger clone is one base away. The chain joins TRBV20-1 to TRBJ2-7, with 8 bases aligning to TRBD2. V shed 2 bases, J shed 8 bases, and the junction held 5 bases outside the gene matches. Looked up from germline, CDR1 is DFQATT and CDR2 is SNEGSKA (reference sequence). The length of the CDR3 is 12 residues. CDR3 amino acids: CSARTGGRKQYF. The DNA for the CDR3 is TGCAGTGCTAGAACGGGAGGGCGCAAGCAGTACTTC.

This clonotype was seen repeatedly, ten times or more. This chain uses TRBV7-6 with TRBJ2-1; D is uncertain. CDR3 length: 16 amino acids. Trimming left V 4 bases short and J 0 bases short, with 13 bases between. Germline V gene data show CDR1 as SGHVS and CDR2 as FNYEAQ. In DNA, the CDR3 is TGTGCCAGCAGCTACGCGCCTACCCGCTCCTACAATGAGCAGTTCTTC. It yields the protein CASSYAPTRSYNEQFF.

For this clonotype: A much larger clonotype is one base distant, so this may be a read error. The chain carries TRBV6-6 and TRBJ1-6; a possible D gene is TRBD1 (5 bases). Trimming pared 4 bases from V and 11 bases from J, leaving 15 bases between. The CDR3 contains 14 residues. The germline V gene encodes CDR1 MNHNY and CDR2 SVGAGI (reference sequence). The CDR3 DNA reads as TGTGCCAGCAGTTCGGCAGGGCCGGTTACACCCCTCCACTTT. It translates to CASSSAGPVTPLHF.

About this clonotype: At one boundary the junction diverges from the germline segment, which might be a read error. V gene TRBV7-3 combines with J gene TRBJ2-1, with 14 bases lining up with TRBD2. The CDR3 runs 18 residues. Germline V gives CDR1 SGHTA, CDR2 FQGTGA. For the CDR3, the DNA is TGTGCCAGCAGCTTAATCGGGACTAGCGGGGGCGCCTACAATGAGCAATTCTTC. It translates to CASSLIGTSGGAYNEQFF.

This clonotype was detected only a few times. The chain carries TRBV5-4 and TRBJ2-7; TRBD1 agrees at 8 bases. There are 13 residues in the CDR3. The junction had 5 bases not matched to a gene; V was cut back by 4 bases and J by 5 bases. Germline CDR1 reads SGHNT; CDR2 reads YYREEE (reference sequence). CDR3 nucleotide sequence: TGTGCCAGCAGCCGGACAGGGAGCGACGAGCAGTACTTC. Translated: CASSRTGSDEQYF. Full variable domain (missing parts from reference TRBV5-4 and TRBJ2-7): ETGVTQSPTHLIKTRGQQVTLRCSSQSGHNTVSWYQQALGQGPQFIFQYYREEENGRGNFPPRFSGLQFPNYSSELNVNALELDDSALYLCASSRTGSDEQYFGPGTRLTVT.

On this clonotype itself: A much larger clone differs from this one at a single base, so this may be a read error. The chain combines TRBV27 with TRBJ1-1; 10 bases are a match to TRBD1. Germline CDR1 is MNHEY and CDR2 is SMNVEV (reference sequence). This CDR3 region has 14 residues. CDR3 loop: CASSLDRGIPEAVF. As DNA, the CDR3 is TGTGCCAGCAGTTTGGACAGGGGGATACCTGAAGCTGTCTTT.

This clonotype was counted many times. The chain links TRBV2 to TRBJ1-6; possibly TRBD1 for D (5 bases). The CDR3 length is 15 residues. V shed 8 bases and J shed 7 bases, with 18 bases lying between them. Germline values: CDR1 SNHLY, CDR2 FYNNEI. DNA for the CDR3: TGTGCCAGCCGGGGAGTAGAGGGGATGAATTCACCCCTCCACTTT. Residues: CASRGVEGMNSPLHF.

In its sample, this clonotype was seen many times. The J gene is TRBJ2-1, the V gene TRBV29-1; no firm D call. The ends were cut back, 1 base at V and 0 bases at J, with 10 bases in the middle. Germline V gene sequence: CDR1 SQVTM, CDR2 ANQGSEA. The CDR3 runs to 15 residues. CDR3 DNA sequence: TGCAGCGTTGAAGCGGTCCCAAGCTCCTACAATGAGCAGTTCTTC. Translating it yields CSVEAVPSSYNEQFF.